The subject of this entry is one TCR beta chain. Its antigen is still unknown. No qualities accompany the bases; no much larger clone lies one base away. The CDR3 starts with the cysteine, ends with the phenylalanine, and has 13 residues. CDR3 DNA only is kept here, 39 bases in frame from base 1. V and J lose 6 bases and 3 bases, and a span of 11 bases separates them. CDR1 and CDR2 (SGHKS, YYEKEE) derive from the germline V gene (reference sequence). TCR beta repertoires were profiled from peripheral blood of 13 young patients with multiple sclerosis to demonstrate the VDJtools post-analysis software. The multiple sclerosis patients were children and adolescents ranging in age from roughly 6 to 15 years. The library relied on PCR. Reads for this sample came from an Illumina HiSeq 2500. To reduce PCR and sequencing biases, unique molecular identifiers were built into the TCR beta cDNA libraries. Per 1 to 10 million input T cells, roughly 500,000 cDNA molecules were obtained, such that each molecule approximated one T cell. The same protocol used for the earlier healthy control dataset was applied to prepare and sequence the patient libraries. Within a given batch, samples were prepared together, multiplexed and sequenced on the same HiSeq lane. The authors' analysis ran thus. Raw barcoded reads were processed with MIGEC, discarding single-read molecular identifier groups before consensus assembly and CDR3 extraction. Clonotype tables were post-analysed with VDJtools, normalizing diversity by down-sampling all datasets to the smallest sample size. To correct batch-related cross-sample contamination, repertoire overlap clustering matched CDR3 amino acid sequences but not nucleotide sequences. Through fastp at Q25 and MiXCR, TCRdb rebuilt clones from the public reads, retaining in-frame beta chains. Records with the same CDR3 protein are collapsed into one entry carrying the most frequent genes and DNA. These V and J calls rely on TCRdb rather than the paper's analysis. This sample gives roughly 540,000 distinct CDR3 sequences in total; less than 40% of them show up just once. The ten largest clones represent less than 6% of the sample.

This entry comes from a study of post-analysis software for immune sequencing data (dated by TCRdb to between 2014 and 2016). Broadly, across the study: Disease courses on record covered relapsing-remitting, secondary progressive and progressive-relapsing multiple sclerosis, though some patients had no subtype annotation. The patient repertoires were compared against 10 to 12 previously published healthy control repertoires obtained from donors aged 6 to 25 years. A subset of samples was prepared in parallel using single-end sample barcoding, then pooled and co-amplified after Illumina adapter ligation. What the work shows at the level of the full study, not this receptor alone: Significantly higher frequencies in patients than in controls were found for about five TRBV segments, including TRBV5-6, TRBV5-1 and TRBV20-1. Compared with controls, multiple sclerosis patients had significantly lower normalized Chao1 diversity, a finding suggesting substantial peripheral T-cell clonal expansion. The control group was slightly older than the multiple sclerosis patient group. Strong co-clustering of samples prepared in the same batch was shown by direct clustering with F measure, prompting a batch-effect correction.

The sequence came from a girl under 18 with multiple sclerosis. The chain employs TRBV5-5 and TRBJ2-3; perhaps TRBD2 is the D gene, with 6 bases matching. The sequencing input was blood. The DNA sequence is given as TGTGCCAGCACTATTGGGGGGACAGATACGCAGTATTTT. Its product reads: CASTIGGTDTQYF.